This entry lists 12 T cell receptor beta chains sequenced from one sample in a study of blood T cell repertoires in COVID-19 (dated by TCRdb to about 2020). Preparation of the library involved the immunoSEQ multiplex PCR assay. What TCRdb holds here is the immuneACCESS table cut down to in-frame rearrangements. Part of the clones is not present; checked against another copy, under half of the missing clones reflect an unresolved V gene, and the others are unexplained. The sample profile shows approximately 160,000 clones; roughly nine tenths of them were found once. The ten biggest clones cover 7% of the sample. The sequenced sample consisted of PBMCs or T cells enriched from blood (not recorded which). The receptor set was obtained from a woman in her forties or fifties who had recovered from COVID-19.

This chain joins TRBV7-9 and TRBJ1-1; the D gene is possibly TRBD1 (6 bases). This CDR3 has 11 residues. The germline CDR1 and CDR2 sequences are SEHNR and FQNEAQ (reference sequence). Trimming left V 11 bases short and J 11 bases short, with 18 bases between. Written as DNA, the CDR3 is TGTGCCGGCCAAGGGGGGGCGCGTGCTTTCTTT. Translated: CAGQGGARAFF. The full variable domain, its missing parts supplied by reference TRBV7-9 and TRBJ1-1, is DTGVSQNPRHKITKRGQNVTFRCDPISEHNRLYWYRQTLGQGPEFLTYFQNEAQLEKSRLLSDRFSAERPKGSFSTLEIQRTEQGDSAMYLCAGQGGARAFFGQGTRLTVV.

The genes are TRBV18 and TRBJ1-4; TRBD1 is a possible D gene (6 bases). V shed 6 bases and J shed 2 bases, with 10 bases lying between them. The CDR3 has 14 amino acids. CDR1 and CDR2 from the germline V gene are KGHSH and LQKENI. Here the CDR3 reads CASSLDRTNEKLFF. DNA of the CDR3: TGTGCCAGCTCTCTAGACAGGACTAATGAAAAACTGTTTTTT.

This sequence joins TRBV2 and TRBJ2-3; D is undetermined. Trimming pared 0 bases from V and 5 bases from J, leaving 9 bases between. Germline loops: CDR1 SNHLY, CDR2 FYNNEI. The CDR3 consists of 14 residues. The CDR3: CASSEAWSVDTQYF. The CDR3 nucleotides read TGTGCCAGCAGTGAAGCGTGGTCGGTAGATACGCAGTATTTT.

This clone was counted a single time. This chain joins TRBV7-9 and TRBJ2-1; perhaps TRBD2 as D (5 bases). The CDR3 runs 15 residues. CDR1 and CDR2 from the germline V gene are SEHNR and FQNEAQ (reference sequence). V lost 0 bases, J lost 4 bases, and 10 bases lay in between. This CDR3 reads CASSLAGAAYNEQFF. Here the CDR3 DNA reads TGTGCCAGCAGCTTAGCGGGAGCGGCGTACAATGAGCAGTTCTTC.

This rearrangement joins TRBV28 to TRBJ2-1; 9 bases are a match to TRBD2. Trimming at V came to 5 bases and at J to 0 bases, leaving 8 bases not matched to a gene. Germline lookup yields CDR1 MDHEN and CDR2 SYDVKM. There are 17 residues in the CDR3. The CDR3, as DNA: TGTGCCAGCAGTCTCGGACTAGCGCCCAGCTCCTACAATGAGCAGTTCTTC. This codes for CASSLGLAPSSYNEQFF.

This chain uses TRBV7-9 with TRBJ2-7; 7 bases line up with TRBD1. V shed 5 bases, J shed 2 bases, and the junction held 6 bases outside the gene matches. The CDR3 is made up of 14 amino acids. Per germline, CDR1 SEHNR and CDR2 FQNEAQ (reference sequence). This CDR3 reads CASSTSGGTYEQYF. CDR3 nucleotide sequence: TGTGCCAGCAGCACGTCAGGGGGAACCTACGAGCAGTACTTC.

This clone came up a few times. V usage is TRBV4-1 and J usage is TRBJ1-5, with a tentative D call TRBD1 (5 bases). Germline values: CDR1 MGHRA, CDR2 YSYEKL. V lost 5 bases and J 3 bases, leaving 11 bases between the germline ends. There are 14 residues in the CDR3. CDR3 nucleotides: TGCGCCAGCAGCGACACAGGCTCCAATCAGCCCCAGCATTTT. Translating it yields CASSDTGSNQPQHF.

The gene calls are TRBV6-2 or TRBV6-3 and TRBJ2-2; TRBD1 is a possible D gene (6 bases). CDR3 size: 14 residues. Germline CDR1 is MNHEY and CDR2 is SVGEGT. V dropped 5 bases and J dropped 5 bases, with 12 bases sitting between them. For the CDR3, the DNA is TGTGCCAGCAGTCAGACAGGACGTACCGGGGAGCTGTTTTTT. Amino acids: CASSQTGRTGELFF.

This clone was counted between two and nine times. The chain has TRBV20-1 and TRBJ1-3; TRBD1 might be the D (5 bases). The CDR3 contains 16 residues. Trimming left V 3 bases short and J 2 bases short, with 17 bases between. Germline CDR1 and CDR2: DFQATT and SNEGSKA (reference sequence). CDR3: CSASLVGGSTGNTIYF. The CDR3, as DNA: TGCAGTGCTAGTTTGGTCGGGGGATCGACTGGAAACACCATATATTTT.

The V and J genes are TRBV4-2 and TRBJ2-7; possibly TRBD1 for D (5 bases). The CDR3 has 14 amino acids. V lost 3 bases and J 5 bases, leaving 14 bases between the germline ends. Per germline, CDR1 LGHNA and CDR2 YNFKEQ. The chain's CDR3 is CASSQRTSNDEQYF. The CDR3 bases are TGTGCCAGCAGCCAGAGGACATCGAATGACGAGCAGTACTTC.

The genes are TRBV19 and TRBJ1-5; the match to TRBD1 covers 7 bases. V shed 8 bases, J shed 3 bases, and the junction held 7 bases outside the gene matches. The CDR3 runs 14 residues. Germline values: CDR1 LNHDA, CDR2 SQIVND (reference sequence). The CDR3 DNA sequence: TGTGCCAGTCAACAGGGGCAATTCAATCAGCCCCAGCATTTT. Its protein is CASQQGQFNQPQHF.

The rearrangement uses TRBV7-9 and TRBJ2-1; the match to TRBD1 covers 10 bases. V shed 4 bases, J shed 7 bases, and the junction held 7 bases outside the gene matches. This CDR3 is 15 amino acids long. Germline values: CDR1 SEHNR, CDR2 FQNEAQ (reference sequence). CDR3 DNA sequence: TGTGCCAGCAGCTCCGGGACAGGGGCTGCGAATGAGCAGTTCTTC. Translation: CASSSGTGAANEQFF. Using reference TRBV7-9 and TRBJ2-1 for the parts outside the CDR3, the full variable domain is DTGVSQNPRHKITKRGQNVTFRCDPISEHNRLYWYRQTLGQGPEFLTYFQNEAQLEKSRLLSDRFSAERPKGSFSTLEIQRTEQGDSAMYLCASSSGTGAANEQFFGPGTRLTVL.